This T cell receptor (beta chain) was documented in a study of cytomegalovirus exposure and HLA in healthy donors. The study, taken as a whole, reports: V- and J-gene trimming of TCR beta was linked (in a later analysis) to a missense DCLRE1C variant.

In regard to this clone: What it binds is not known.

A multiplex PCR was run with 60 Vbeta primers and 13 Jbeta primers. Assay: immunoSEQ multiplex PCR; the TCRdb copy retains only in-frame clones and omits some. Altogether about 84,000 clones are present, around three fifths being singletons, with the ten largest covering about 15%. V lost 0 bases, J lost 7 bases, and 13 bases lay in between. Germline CDR1 reads GTSNPN; CDR2 reads SVGIG (reference sequence). This CDR3 region has 14 residues. Sequencing was performed on PBMCs. The chain links TRBV30 to TRBJ1-3; a weak D match, TRBD1 (6 bases). This clonotype was obtained from a woman in her 40s in good health and CMV-seropositive. The CDR3 bases are TGTGCCTGGAGTGTATGGGGGCTAGGGAACACCATATATTTT. It yields the protein CAWSVWGLGNTIYF.